Following are 10 T cell receptor beta chains from one sample sequenced in a study of response to subunit inactivated influenza vaccine. Each CDR3 protein is one row after TCRdb ran MiXCR on the RT-PCR reads. The table lists more than 450,000 distinct CDR3 sequences, 6.5% to 8% of them singletons. Sample: PBMCs from blood, taken less than 30 months after vaccination. All receptors come from a man between 50 and 75 years old who received an inactivated influenza vaccine.

This clonotype appeared many times. This rearrangement joins TRBV12-3 or TRBV12-4 to TRBJ1-1; 9 bases map to TRBD1. This CDR3 contains 14 residues. V shed 5 bases, J shed 3 bases, and the junction held 4 bases outside the gene matches. This CDR3 reads CASSPTGGHTEAFF. CDR3 sequence (DNA): TGTGCCAGCAGTCCGACAGGGGGGCACACTGAAGCTTTCTTT.

In its sample, this clonotype was seen many times. The V and J genes are TRBV9 and TRBJ1-2; TRBD1 agrees at 8 bases. CDR3 size: 14 residues. The trim removed 3 bases at V and 4 bases at J, leaving 5 bases unmatched. Germline loops: CDR1 SGDLS, CDR2 YYNGEE. CDR3 region: CASSATGTGYGYTF. CDR3 nucleotide sequence: TGTGCCAGCAGCGCGACTGGGACAGGCTATGGCTACACCTTC.

The genes are TRBV18 and TRBJ2-7, with 9 bases identical to TRBD1. The CDR3 loop spans 17 amino acids. With V trimmed by 6 bases and J by 6 bases, 18 bases remained unmatched. Germline values: CDR1 KGHSH, CDR2 LQKENI. The CDR3 reads CASSSRPPDRGFREQYF. The CDR3 coding sequence is TGTGCCAGCTCTTCTCGTCCTCCGGACAGGGGTTTTCGCGAGCAGTACTTC. The variable domain in full, completed from reference TRBV18 and TRBJ2-7, reads NAGVMQNPRHLVRRRGQEARLRCSPMKGHSHVYWYRQLPEEGLKFMVYLQKENIIDESGMPKERFSAEFPKEGPSILRIQQVVRGDSAAYFCASSSRPPDRGFREQYFGPGTRLTVT.

This sequence joins TRBV6-6 and TRBJ2-5; the D call may be TRBD1 or TRBD2 (5 bases each). From germline, CDR1 is MNHNY and CDR2 SVGAGI (reference sequence). V dropped 4 bases and J dropped 5 bases, with 8 bases sitting between them. CDR3 length: 12 amino acids. This chain's CDR3 is CASSWGSETQYF. Here the CDR3 DNA reads TGTGCCAGCAGTTGGGGGAGTGAGACCCAGTACTTC.

This clonotype was recorded at least ten times. This chain connects TRBV29-1 to TRBJ2-1, with 11 bases identical to TRBD2. This CDR3 spans 16 amino acids. The ends lost 6 bases at V and 8 bases at J; junction bases unmatched: 15. Germline CDR1 SQVTM, CDR2 ANQGSEA. This CDR3 reads CSVLKTSGIPLYEQFF. The CDR3 bases are TGCAGCGTACTTAAGACTAGCGGGATTCCTTTGTATGAGCAGTTCTTC.

This clonotype has at least ten counts. The chain employs TRBV12-3 or TRBV12-4 and TRBJ2-7; D could derive from TRBD1 or TRBD2 (5 bases each). V lost 2 bases, J lost 3 bases, and 11 bases lay in between. The CDR3 spans 14 residues. The CDR3 region is CASSLPGTVYEQYF. CDR3 sequence (DNA): TGTGCCAGCAGTTTACCCGGGACGGTCTACGAGCAGTACTTC.

This chain connects TRBV2 to TRBJ2-7; the match to TRBD2 covers 9 bases. J lost 4 bases, V lost 5 bases, and 9 bases had no gene match. The V gene's germline CDR1 is SNHLY and CDR2 FYNNEI. The CDR3 runs to 15 residues. The CDR3 region has the DNA TGTGCCAGCAGTTTGACTAGCGGCCTTAATTACGAGCAGTACTTC. The encoded protein is CASSLTSGLNYEQYF.

This clonotype was detected ten times or more. The rearrangement joins TRBV6-2 or TRBV6-3 to TRBJ2-3; TRBD2 agrees at 12 bases. Germline CDR1 is MNHEY and CDR2 is SVGEGT. The ends lost 5 bases at V and 2 bases at J; junction bases unmatched: 8. There are 17 residues in the CDR3. The CDR3 nucleotides read TGTGCCAGCAGTCTTTGGACTAGCGGGACTTACACAGATACGCAGTATTTT. It encodes CASSLWTSGTYTDTQYF.

This clonotype was seen repeatedly, ten times or more. The chain is built from TRBV4-3 and TRBJ2-3; D is unclear. The CDR3 spans 13 residues. Germline values: CDR1 LGHNA, CDR2 YSLEER. Trimming shortened V by 0 bases and J by 6 bases, and 7 bases separated the two germline ends. The CDR3, as DNA: TGCGCCAGCAGCCAAGACCCACAGGATACGCAGTATTTT. This encodes CASSQDPQDTQYF.

V usage is TRBV20-1 and J usage is TRBJ2-3; D not certain. Germline V gene data show CDR1 as DFQATT and CDR2 as SNEGSKA (reference sequence). The V end was cut by 5 bases, the J end by 2 bases, with 20 bases between. This CDR3 is built from 16 residues. The CDR3 DNA is TGCAGTGCTCGCCCCATCCAACTCCTTGTCACAGATACGCAGTATTTT. Amino acids: CSARPIQLLVTDTQYF.